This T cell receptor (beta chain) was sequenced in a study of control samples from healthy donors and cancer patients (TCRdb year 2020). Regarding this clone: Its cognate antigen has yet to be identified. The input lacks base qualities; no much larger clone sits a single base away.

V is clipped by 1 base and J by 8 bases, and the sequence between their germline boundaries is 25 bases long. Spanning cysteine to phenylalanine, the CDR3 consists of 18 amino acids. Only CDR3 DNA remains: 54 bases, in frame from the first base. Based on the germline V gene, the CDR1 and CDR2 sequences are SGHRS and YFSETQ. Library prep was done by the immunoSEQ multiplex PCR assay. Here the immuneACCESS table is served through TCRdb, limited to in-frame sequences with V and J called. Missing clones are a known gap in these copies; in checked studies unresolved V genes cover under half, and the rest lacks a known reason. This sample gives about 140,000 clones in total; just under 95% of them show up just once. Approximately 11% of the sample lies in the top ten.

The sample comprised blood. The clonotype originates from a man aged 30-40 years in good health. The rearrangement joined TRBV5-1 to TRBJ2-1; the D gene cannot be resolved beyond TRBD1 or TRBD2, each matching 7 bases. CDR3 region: CASSLSFPGGGRRDEQFF. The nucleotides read TGCGCCAGCAGCTTGTCGTTCCCAGGGGGAGGGCGTAGAGATGAGCAGTTCTTC.